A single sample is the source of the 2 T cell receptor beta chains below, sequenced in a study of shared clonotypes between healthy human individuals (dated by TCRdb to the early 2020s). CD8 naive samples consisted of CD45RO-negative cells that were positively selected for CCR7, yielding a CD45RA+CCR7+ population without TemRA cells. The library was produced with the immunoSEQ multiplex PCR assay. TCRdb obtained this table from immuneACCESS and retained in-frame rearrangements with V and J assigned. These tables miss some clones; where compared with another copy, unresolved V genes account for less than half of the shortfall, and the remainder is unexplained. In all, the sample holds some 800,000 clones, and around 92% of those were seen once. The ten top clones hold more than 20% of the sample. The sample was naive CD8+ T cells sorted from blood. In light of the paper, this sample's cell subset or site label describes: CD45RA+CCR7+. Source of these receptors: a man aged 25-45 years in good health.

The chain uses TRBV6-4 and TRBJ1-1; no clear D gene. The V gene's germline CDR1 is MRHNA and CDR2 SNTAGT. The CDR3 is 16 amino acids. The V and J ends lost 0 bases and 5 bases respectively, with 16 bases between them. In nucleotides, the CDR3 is TGTGCCAGCAGTGACTCTTTGTATCGGGAGAGGACTGAAGCTTTCTTT. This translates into CASSDSLYRERTEAFF.

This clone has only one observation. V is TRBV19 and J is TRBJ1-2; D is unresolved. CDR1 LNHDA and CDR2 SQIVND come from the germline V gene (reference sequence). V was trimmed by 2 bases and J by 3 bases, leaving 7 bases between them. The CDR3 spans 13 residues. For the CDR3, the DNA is TGTGCCAGTAGTATATACGGGGACTATGGCTACACCTTC. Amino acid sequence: CASSIYGDYGYTF.